The rows below give T cell receptor beta chains drawn from one sample of a study of blood T cell repertoires in COVID-19. Clones were read by immunoSEQ multiplex PCR, and TCRdb kept only the in-frame ones, dropping some. The sample has over 150,000 clones; around three quarters are singletons. Sequencing was carried out using peripheral blood. The receptor source for this set is a man at least 80 years old with acute or convalescent COVID-19. Each CDR3 is given with its conserved first and last residue. A D gene is named only where the DNA matches it firmly. Only part of the rows carry a size: once, few, many, or a class if the clone is expanded.

v_gene	d_gene	abundance	j_gene	CDR3aa	CDR3nt
TRBV5-4	TRBD2	once	TRBJ2-1	CASSLGGTSGEYEQFF	TGTGCCAGCAGCTTGGGGGGGACTAGCGGGGAGTATGAGCAGTTCTTC
TRBV19	.	few	TRBJ1-2	CASTFSEYGYTF	TGTGCCAGTACCTTCTCGGAGTATGGCTACACCTTC
TRBV3-1/TRBV3-2	.	.	TRBJ2-4	CASSQDRQPLAKNIQYF	TGTGCCAGCAGCCAAGATAGACAGCCTTTAGCCAAAAACATTCAGTACTTC
TRBV27	TRBD1	.	TRBJ1-5	CASSRDRDPLSNQPQHF	TGTGCCAGCAGCCGGGACAGGGACCCCCTTAGCAATCAGCCCCAGCATTTT
TRBV19	TRBD2	.	TRBJ2-1	CASSIEASGGAIGNEQFF	TGTGCCAGTAGTATAGAGGCTAGCGGGGGGGCCATAGGCAATGAGCAGTTCTTC
TRBV6-2/TRBV6-3	.	once	TRBJ1-6	CASSLVRRGNSPLHF	TGTGCCAGCAGTTTAGTCCGGCGGGGTAATTCACCCCTCCACTTT
TRBV6-5	.	few	TRBJ1-4	CASSYSESPNEKLFF	TGTGCCAGCAGTTACTCTGAAAGCCCTAATGAAAAACTGTTTTTT
TRBV10-1	.	few	TRBJ1-5	CASSTSIDEPQHF	TGCGCCAGCAGTACCTCTATAGATGAGCCCCAGCATTTT
TRBV20-1	TRBD2	.	TRBJ2-5	CSASTSGQETQYF	TGCAGTGCCAGTACTAGCGGACAAGAGACCCAGTACTTC
TRBV24-1	.	.	TRBJ1-1	CATRQKNTEAFF	TGTGCCACCAGACAGAAGAACACTGAAGCTTTCTTT
TRBV7-2	.	.	TRBJ1-1	CASSLLSGNTEAFF	TGTGCCAGCAGCTTATTGTCGGGGAACACTGAAGCTTTCTTT
TRBV5-1	.	.	TRBJ2-3	CASTSGRGDADTQYF	TGCGCCAGCACATCGGGCAGGGGGGACGCAGATACGCAGTATTTT
TRBV3-1/TRBV3-2	TRBD2	.	TRBJ2-3	CASSQVTSGVGRVTDTQYF	TGTGCCAGCAGCCAAGTCACTAGCGGGGTTGGAAGGGTCACAGATACGCAGTATTTT
TRBV12-3/TRBV12-4	.	.	TRBJ2-2	CASSFGVGGELFF	TGTGCCAGCAGTTTCGGGGTAGGCGGGGAGCTGTTTTTT
TRBV6-6	TRBD1	.	TRBJ2-7	CASSQLGQVQYF	TGTGCCAGCAGCCAACTTGGACAGGTGCAGTACTTC
TRBV4-2	TRBD2	.	TRBJ2-1	CASSQDPGGPYEQFF	TGTGCCAGCAGCCAAGATCCGGGGGGGCCCTATGAGCAGTTCTTC
TRBV19	.	.	TRBJ2-7	CASSIGRDILHEQYF	TGTGCCAGTAGTATAGGTAGGGACATCCTCCACGAGCAGTACTTC
TRBV25-1	TRBD2	.	TRBJ2-5	CASSAGGGSKETQYF	TGTGCCAGCTCGGCCGGCGGGGGGTCGAAAGAGACCCAGTACTTC
TRBV4-2	.	.	TRBJ2-1	CASSQDLEGWEQFF	TGTGCCAGCAGCCAAGATCTGGAGGGGTGGGAGCAGTTCTTC
TRBV4-1	.	.	TRBJ2-1	CASSQDPGRLRDEQFF	TGCGCCAGCAGCCAAGATCCTGGCCGCCTGCGGGATGAGCAGTTCTTC
TRBV6-5	.	.	TRBJ1-2	CASTRGSGSYGYTF	TGTGCCAGCACCAGAGGGTCGGGGAGCTATGGCTACACCTTC
TRBV6-1	.	.	TRBJ2-3	CASSERVGGRMDTQYF	TGTGCCAGCAGTGAACGTGTGGGGGGGCGAATGGATACGCAGTATTTT
TRBV19	TRBD1	many	TRBJ1-2	CASSIIGTGGYGYTF	TGTGCCAGTAGTATCATCGGGACAGGGGGCTATGGCTACACCTTC
TRBV24-1	TRBD1	.	TRBJ2-1	CATEGQSYEQFF	TGTGCCACAGAGGGACAGTCCTATGAGCAGTTCTTC
TRBV18	TRBD1	.	TRBJ1-5	CASSSSSRGLNQPQHF	TGTGCCAGCTCATCCTCTAGTAGGGGGCTCAATCAGCCCCAGCATTTT
TRBV28	.	.	TRBJ1-5	CASSLGGQPKRQPQHF	TGTGCCAGCAGCCTTGGTGGACAGCCCAAACGTCAGCCCCAGCATTTT
TRBV14	.	.	TRBJ1-6	CASSQGWAANGSPLHF	TGTGCCAGCAGCCAAGGCTGGGCAGCAAATGGATCACCCCTCCACTTT